Below are 21 T cell receptor beta chains sequenced from a single sample in a study of response to subunit inactivated influenza vaccine. From the RT-PCR reads, TCRdb called clonotypes with MiXCR, one entry per CDR3 protein. The sample yields more than 450,000 distinct CDR3 sequences, around 11% seen once. These data were also filed under a second study, of T cells expressing NK-cell markers. Turning to that study: Beta-chain TCR cDNA was generated via 5'RACE template switching with UMIs.

The material sequenced was PBMCs from blood, taken on the day of vaccination. The source of these receptors is a man aged 50 or older who received an inactivated influenza vaccine.

This clonotype was seen only a few times. V is TRBV6-1 and J is TRBJ1-5; D is unresolved. There are 13 residues in the CDR3. Trimming took off 4 bases at V and 4 bases at J, with 8 bases between the two ends. Germline lookup yields CDR1 MNHNS and CDR2 SASEGT. This CDR3 is CASSVQINQPQHF. In nucleotides, the CDR3 is TGTGCCAGCAGTGTTCAGATAAATCAGCCCCAGCATTTT.

CDR3 DNA sequence: TGCAGTGCTAGAGATATACAGGGGGTCGACGGCTACACCTTC. This translates into CSARDIQGVDGYTF. V and J are TRBV20-1 and TRBJ1-2; TRBD1 matches 8 bases. V lost 0 bases, J lost 8 bases, and 8 bases stayed unmatched. The V gene's germline CDR1 is DFQATT and CDR2 SNEGSKA (reference sequence). This CDR3 comprises 14 residues.

The CDR3 DNA is TGTGCCAGCTCACCAACGGGGGGTTCAGATACGCAGTATTTT. Translation gives CASSPTGGSDTQYF. The chain carries TRBV18 and TRBJ2-3; 7 bases line up with TRBD2. The CDR3 has 14 residues. Germline trimming cut 2 bases from V and 4 bases from J; bases unmatched to any gene: 3. Germline-derived CDR1 and CDR2 are KGHSH and LQKENI.

The rearrangement joins TRBV12-3 or TRBV12-4 to TRBJ2-3; TRBD2 matches 8 bases. The J segment lost 7 bases and the V segment lost 7 bases, leaving 13 bases of the junction unmatched. The CDR3 sequence is 15 residues long. CDR3 residues: CASTRAAGGRNTQYF. CDR3 sequence (DNA): TGTGCCAGCACCCGGGCGGCGGGAGGAAGGAATACGCAGTATTTT.

This clonotype occurred a few times. As DNA, the CDR3 is TGTGCCAGCAGTTACCTAGCGGGGGCCTCCTACGAGCAGTACTTC. Translated: CASSYLAGASYEQYF. The genes are TRBV6-2 or TRBV6-3 and TRBJ2-7, with 10 nucleotides matching TRBD2. CDR3 length: 15 amino acids. In germline, CDR1 is MNHEY, CDR2 SVGEGT. Germline trimming cut 2 bases from V and 0 bases from J; bases unmatched to any gene: 1.

The chain links TRBV7-2 to TRBJ2-1, with D perhaps matching TRBD2 (6 bases). Germline values: CDR1 SGHTA, CDR2 FQGNSA. The CDR3 contains 15 residues. Trimming took 1 base from V and 1 from J, leaving 8 bases between them. The DNA for the CDR3 is TGTGCCAGCAGCTTAGTGGAGGGTTCCTACAATGAGCAGTTCTTC. Protein: CASSLVEGSYNEQFF.

This clonotype was seen more than once but under ten times. The CDR3 nucleotides are TGTGCCAGCAGTAACAGGGGCTGGGACACCGGGGAGCTGTTTTTT. It translates to CASSNRGWDTGELFF. V and J are TRBV12-3 or TRBV12-4 and TRBJ2-2; 7 nucleotides align to TRBD1. V trimming: 5 bases; J trimming: 3 bases; junction bases outside the gene matches: 6. This CDR3 is built from 15 residues.

This clonotype has more than one count but fewer than ten. This chain connects TRBV7-2 to TRBJ1-2; 9 bases agree with TRBD1. This CDR3 has 15 residues. Germline-derived CDR1 and CDR2 are SGHTA and FQGNSA. V was clipped by 5 bases and J by 2 bases; unmatched bases: 6. The CDR3 bases are TGTGCCAGCAGCCTCCACGGGACAGGGAACTATGGCTACACCTTC. Translated, it gives CASSLHGTGNYGYTF.

This chain links TRBV12-3 or TRBV12-4 with TRBJ2-1; TRBD2 might be the D (5 bases). The CDR3 spans 15 residues. Trimming shortened V by 7 bases and J by 2 bases, and 15 bases separated the two germline ends. CDR3 in amino acids: CASIPDYRPYNEQFF. The CDR3 DNA follows: TGTGCCAGCATCCCAGACTACCGACCCTACAATGAGCAGTTCTTC.

This clonotype was detected many times. The chain has TRBV12-3 or TRBV12-4 and TRBJ2-3; D is undetermined. V dropped 3 bases and J dropped 2 bases, with 9 bases sitting between them. The CDR3 is 14 amino acids. The CDR3 bases are TGTGCCAGCAGTTTGGTGCCAGACACAGATACGCAGTATTTT. This encodes CASSLVPDTDTQYF.

This clonotype turned up a few times. The CDR3 is CASSLTSGREAWETQYF. In nucleotides, the CDR3 is TGCGCCAGCAGCCTCACTAGCGGGAGGGAAGCCTGGGAGACCCAGTACTTC. The gene calls are TRBV5-1 and TRBJ2-5; 13 bases are a match to TRBD2. This CDR3 has 17 amino acids. V lost 4 bases and J lost 5; bases outside the gene matches: 11. Germline V lookup: CDR1 SGHRS, CDR2 YFSETQ.

The chain couples TRBV20-1 to TRBJ2-7; TRBD2 matches 7 bases. This CDR3 region has 14 residues. Trimming cost V 5 bases and J 6 bases; bases outside gene matches: 13. Germline CDR1 DFQATT, CDR2 SNEGSKA (reference sequence). The CDR3 bases are TGCAGTGCTTCCACCGGGACTACCACCCTCGAGCAGTACTTC. This gives the protein CSASTGTTTLEQYF.

V and J are TRBV29-1 and TRBJ2-1, with D hard to call. The CDR3 extends over 13 amino acids. Germline CDR1 reads SQVTM; CDR2 reads ANQGSEA. V was cut by 4 bases and J by 1 base, with 8 bases left in between. CDR3 nucleotide sequence: TGCAGCGTTGCAGGCCCTTCCTACAATGAGCAGTTCTTC. Translating it yields CSVAGPSYNEQFF.

This clonotype was observed a handful of times. The chain links TRBV20-1 to TRBJ2-3, with 8 bases identical to TRBD1. The CDR3 has 14 amino acids. The trim removed 6 bases at V and 2 bases at J, leaving 7 bases unmatched. In germline, CDR1 is DFQATT, CDR2 SNEGSKA (reference sequence). CDR3 protein: CSAMTGDNTDTQYF. The CDR3 DNA reads TGCAGTGCCATGACAGGGGACAACACAGATACGCAGTATTTT.

This chain links TRBV12-3 or TRBV12-4 with TRBJ2-1, with 9 nucleotides matching TRBD2. The CDR3 has 15 residues. Losses at the gene ends were 3 bases for V and 13 bases for J; bases not matched to a gene: 13. The CDR3 bases are TGTGCCAGCAGTTTGGGACCGGGCGGGAGGGTGACCCAGTTCTTC. Its protein is CASSLGPGGRVTQFF.

This clonotype was observed a few times. CDR3 nucleotide sequence: TGCAGTGCTAGAGACGCGGATCGGTCCTACAATGAGCAGTTCTTC. Its translation is CSARDADRSYNEQFF. The rearrangement uses TRBV20-1 and TRBJ2-1; no firm D call. CDR3 length equals 15 residues. V was shortened by 0 bases and J by 1 base, with 10 bases between the two germline ends. Germline V gene data show CDR1 as DFQATT and CDR2 as SNEGSKA (reference sequence).

CDR3 DNA sequence: TGTGCCAGCACAGGACCTAACTATGGCTACACCTTC. It codes for CASTGPNYGYTF. The genes are TRBV6-6 and TRBJ1-2; no clear D gene. Trimming pared 7 bases from V and 0 bases from J, leaving 6 bases between. Per germline, CDR1 MNHNY and CDR2 SVGAGI (reference sequence). The CDR3 runs to 12 residues.

This chain connects TRBV7-2 to TRBJ1-3; D may be TRBD1 (6 bases). Trimming cost V 6 bases and J 4 bases, with 13 bases left between them. Germline lookup yields CDR1 SGHTA and CDR2 FQGNSA. CDR3 length: 14 amino acids. This chain's CDR3 is CASSPTGKGNTIYF. The CDR3 DNA reads TGTGCCAGCAGTCCAACAGGGAAAGGAAACACCATATATTTT.

This clonotype was counted between two and nine times. This chain uses TRBV4-1 with TRBJ2-2; 7 bases agree with TRBD1. The CDR3 has 14 amino acids. After removal of 2 bases from V and 3 bases from J, the junction contained 0 bases not matched to a gene. Per germline, CDR1 MGHRA and CDR2 YSYEKL. CDR3 DNA: TGCGCCAGCAGCCAACAGGGGGACACCGGGGAGCTGTTTTTT. Amino acid sequence: CASSQQGDTGELFF.

The chain carries TRBV20-1 and TRBJ1-4; D possibly corresponds to TRBD1 (6 bases). In germline, CDR1 is DFQATT, CDR2 SNEGSKA (reference sequence). The CDR3 contains 15 residues. The V gene lost 2 bases and the J gene lost 3 bases, with 13 bases spanning the gap. CDR3 loop: CSARTSTGSNEKLFF. CDR3 nucleotides: TGCAGTGCTAGAACCTCCACAGGGTCTAATGAAAAACTGTTTTTT.

V usage is TRBV10-3 and J usage is TRBJ2-1; TRBD1 matches 7 bases. From germline, CDR1 is ENHRY and CDR2 SYGVKD. The CDR3 runs to 12 residues. The ends lost 2 bases at V and 9 bases at J; junction bases unmatched: 1. CDR3 region: CAISEDRAEQFF. The CDR3 DNA is TGTGCCATCAGTGAGGACAGGGCTGAGCAGTTCTTC.